This T cell receptor beta chain was profiled in a study of blood T cell repertoires in COVID-19. Which cohort a participant joined came from the clinical history participants gave. Some clones are missing from TCRdb's copy, which holds only in-frame ones; the method was immunoSEQ multiplex PCR. The sample holds approximately 320,000 clones, 87% seen once. This CDR3 spans 12 amino acids. V was pared by 7 bases and J by 3 bases, with 5 bases of the junction left unmatched. Germline loops: CDR1 SQVTM, CDR2 ANQGSEA. The rearrangement links TRBV29-1 to TRBJ1-1; the match to TRBD1 covers 7 bases. The sample was PBMCs or T cells enriched from blood (not recorded which). The sequence was collected from a woman aged 18 to 35 who had recovered from COVID-19. CDR3 sequence: CSAGTDDTEAFF. CDR3 nucleotides: TGCAGCGCCGGGACAGACGACACTGAAGCTTTCTTT.